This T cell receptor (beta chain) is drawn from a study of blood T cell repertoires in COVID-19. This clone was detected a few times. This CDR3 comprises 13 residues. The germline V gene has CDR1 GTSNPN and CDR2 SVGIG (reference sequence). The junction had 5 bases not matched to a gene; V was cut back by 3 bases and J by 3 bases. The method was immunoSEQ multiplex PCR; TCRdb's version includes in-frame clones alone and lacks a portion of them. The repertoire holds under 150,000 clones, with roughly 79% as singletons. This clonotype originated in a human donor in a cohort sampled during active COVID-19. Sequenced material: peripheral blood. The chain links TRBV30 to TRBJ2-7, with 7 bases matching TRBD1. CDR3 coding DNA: TGTGCCTGGAGCCTTAACAGGGGCTACGAGCAGTACTTC. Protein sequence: CAWSLNRGYEQYF.